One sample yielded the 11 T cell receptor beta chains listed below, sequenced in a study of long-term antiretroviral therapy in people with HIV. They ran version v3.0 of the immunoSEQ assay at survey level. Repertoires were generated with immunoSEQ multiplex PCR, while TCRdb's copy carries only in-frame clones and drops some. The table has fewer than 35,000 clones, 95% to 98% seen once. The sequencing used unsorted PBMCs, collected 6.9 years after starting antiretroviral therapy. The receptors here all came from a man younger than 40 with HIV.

CDR3 loop: CASSPRWDEQYF. The CDR3 nucleotides read TGTGCCAGCAGCCCTCGGTGGGACGAGCAGTACTTC. The chain couples TRBV6-1 to TRBJ2-7; the D is unclear. V was trimmed by 6 bases and J by 5 bases, leaving 11 bases between them. The CDR3 is made up of 12 amino acids. Germline values: CDR1 MNHNS, CDR2 SASEGT.

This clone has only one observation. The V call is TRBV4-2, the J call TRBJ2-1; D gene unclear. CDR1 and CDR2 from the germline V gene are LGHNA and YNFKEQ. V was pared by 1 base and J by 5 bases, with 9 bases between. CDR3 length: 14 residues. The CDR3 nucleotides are TGTGCCAGCAGCCAAGGCCGGACCAACAATGAGCAGTTCTTC. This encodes CASSQGRTNNEQFF.

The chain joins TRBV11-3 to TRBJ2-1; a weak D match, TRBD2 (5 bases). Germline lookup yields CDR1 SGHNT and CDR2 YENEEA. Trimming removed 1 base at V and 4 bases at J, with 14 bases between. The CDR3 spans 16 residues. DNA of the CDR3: TGTGCCAGCAGCTTAGGCGCTGGACTGCGGTACAATGAGCAGTTCTTC. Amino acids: CASSLGAGLRYNEQFF.

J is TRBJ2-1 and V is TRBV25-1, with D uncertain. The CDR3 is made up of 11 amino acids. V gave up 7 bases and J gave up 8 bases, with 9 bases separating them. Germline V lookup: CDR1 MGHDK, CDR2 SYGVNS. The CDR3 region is CASKLVDEQFF. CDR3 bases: TGTGCCAGCAAGCTGGTTGATGAGCAGTTCTTC.

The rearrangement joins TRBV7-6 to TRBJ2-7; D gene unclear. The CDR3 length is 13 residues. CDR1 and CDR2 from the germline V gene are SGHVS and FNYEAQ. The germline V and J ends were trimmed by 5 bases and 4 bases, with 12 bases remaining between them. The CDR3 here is CASSPLGKYEQYF. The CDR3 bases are TGTGCCAGCAGCCCCCTTGGGAAGTACGAGCAGTACTTC.

CDR3 DNA: TGTGCCTGGAACACCGGACATTACGACTCCTACGAGCAGTACTTC. Translation: CAWNTGHYDSYEQYF. The chain recombines TRBV30 with TRBJ2-7, with D possibly TRBD1 on 5 matching bases. Trimming cost V 4 bases and J 0 bases, with 16 bases left between them. This CDR3 has 15 residues. Per the germline V gene, CDR1 is GTSNPN and CDR2 is SVGIG (reference sequence).

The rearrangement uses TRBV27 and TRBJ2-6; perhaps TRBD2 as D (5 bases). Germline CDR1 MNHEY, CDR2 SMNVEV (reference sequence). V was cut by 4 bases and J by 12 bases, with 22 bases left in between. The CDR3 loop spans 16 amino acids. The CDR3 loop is CASSSFRGRTPLVLTF. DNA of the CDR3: TGTGCCAGCAGTTCCTTCCGTGGTAGGACTCCCCTCGTCCTGACTTTC.

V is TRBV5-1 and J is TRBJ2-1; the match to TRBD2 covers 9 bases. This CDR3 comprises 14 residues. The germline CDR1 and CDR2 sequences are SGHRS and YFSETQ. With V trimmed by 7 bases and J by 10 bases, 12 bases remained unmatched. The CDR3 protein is CASATRLAGDEQFF. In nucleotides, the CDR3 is TGCGCCAGCGCCACACGATTAGCGGGGGACGAGCAGTTCTTC.

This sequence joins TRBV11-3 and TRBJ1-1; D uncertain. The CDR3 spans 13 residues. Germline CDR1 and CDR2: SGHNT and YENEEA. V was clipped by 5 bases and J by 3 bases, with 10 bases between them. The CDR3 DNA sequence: TGTGCCAGCAGCCCCACGCGGCACACTGAAGCTTTCTTT. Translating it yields CASSPTRHTEAFF.

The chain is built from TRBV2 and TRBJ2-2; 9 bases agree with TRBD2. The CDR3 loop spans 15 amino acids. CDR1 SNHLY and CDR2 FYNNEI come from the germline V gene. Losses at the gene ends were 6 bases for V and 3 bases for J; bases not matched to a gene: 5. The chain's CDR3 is CASSLTSGHTGELFF. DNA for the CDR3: TGTGCCAGCAGCTTGACTAGCGGACACACCGGGGAGCTGTTTTTT.

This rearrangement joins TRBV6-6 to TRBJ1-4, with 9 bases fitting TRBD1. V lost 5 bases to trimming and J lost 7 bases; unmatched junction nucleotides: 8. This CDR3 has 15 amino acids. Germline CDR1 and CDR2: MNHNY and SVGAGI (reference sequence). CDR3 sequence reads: CASSPGQGLIEKLFF. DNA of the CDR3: TGTGCCAGCAGTCCGGGACAGGGTTTGATTGAAAAACTGTTTTTT.